Listed below are T cell receptor beta chains from one sample, sequenced in a study of blood T cell repertoires in COVID-19. Profiling relied on immunoSEQ multiplex PCR, and the TCRdb table lists in-frame clones only, not all of them. This sample has under 55,000 clones; under 95% occur once, and the top ten carry approximately 4%. The specimen was peripheral blood. Receptor source: a human donor in a cohort sampled during active COVID-19. The CDR3 runs from the conserved cysteine through the conserved F or W. Fields, in order: clone size, D gene, J gene, V gene, CDR3 protein, CDR3 DNA. D genes are given only for firm matches. Clone size, where shown, is once, few, many, or a class for clones that have expanded.

>once|TRBD2|TRBJ2-7|TRBV18
CASSLGLAGYEQYF
TGTGCCAGCTCACTCGGACTAGCGGGCTACGAGCAGTACTTC
>NA|TRBD1|TRBJ1-6|TRBV6-5
CASRTGQAGNSPLHF
TGTGCCAGCAGAACGGGACAGGCGGGAAATTCACCCCTCCACTTT
>NA|NA|TRBJ1-5|TRBV28
CASSRGGYSNQPQHF
TGTGCCAGCAGCCGAGGGGGATATAGCAATCAGCCCCAGCATTTT
>NA|NA|TRBJ1-5|TRBV30
CAWSQPGGPQHF
TGTGCCTGGAGCCAACCCGGGGGGCCCCAGCATTTT
>once|TRBD2|TRBJ2-1|TRBV24-1
CATSVPAGGNYEQFF
TGTGCCACCAGTGTCCCAGCGGGAGGAAATTATGAGCAGTTCTTC
>once|TRBD1|TRBJ1-6|TRBV13
CASRLRGQGNSPLHF
TGTGCCAGCAGGCTACGGGGACAGGGTAATTCACCCCTCCACTTT
>NA|NA|TRBJ1-6|TRBV5-6
CASSFIGGDYNSPLHF
TGTGCCAGCAGCTTTATTGGAGGGGACTATAATTCACCCCTCCACTTT
>NA|NA|TRBJ2-7|TRBV3-1/TRBV3-2
CASSQVHWEQYF
TGTGCCAGCAGCCAAGTACATTGGGAGCAGTACTTC
>NA|NA|TRBJ2-7|TRBV9
CASSVGSGASYEQYF
TGTGCCAGCAGCGTAGGGTCAGGCGCCTCCTACGAGCAGTACTTC
>NA|NA|TRBJ1-1|TRBV13
CASSPRDKNTEAFF
TGTGCCAGCAGCCCCCGGGACAAGAACACTGAAGCTTTCTTT